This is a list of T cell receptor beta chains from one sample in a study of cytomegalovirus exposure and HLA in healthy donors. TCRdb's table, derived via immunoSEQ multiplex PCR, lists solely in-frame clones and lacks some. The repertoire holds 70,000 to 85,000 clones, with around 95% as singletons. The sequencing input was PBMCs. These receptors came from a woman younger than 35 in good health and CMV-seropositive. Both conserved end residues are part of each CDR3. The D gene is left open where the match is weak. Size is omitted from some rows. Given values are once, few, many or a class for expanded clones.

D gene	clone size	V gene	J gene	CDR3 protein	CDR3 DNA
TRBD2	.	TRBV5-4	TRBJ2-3	CASSLSSGRSDTQYF	TGTGCCAGCAGCTTGTCTAGCGGGAGATCAGATACGCAGTATTTT
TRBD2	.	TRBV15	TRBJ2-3	CATSREVAGGADTQYF	TGTGCCACCAGCAGAGAAGTGGCGGGGGGTGCAGATACGCAGTATTTT
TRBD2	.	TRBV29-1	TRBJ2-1	CSVEVGDYQTSDEQFF	TGCAGCGTTGAAGTCGGGGACTACCAGACCTCCGATGAGCAGTTCTTC
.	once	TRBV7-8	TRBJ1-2	CASSLPGLNGYTF	TGTGCCAGCAGCCTACCGGGACTAAATGGCTACACCTTC
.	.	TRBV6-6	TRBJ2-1	CASTPSRNEQFF	TGTGCCAGCACCCCCTCGAGGAATGAGCAGTTCTTC
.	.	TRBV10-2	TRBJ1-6	CASSALGGISYNSPLHF	TGCGCCAGCAGTGCCCTAGGTGGAATCTCCTATAATTCACCCCTCCACTTT
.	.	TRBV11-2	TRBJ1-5	CASSSPRSRGGPQHF	TGTGCCAGCAGCTCCCCCCGCAGTAGAGGTGGGCCCCAGCATTTT
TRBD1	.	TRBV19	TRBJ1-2	CASSMTGLLYGYTF	TGTGCCAGTAGTATGACAGGGCTCCTCTATGGCTACACCTTC
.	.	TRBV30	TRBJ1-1	CAWINGTSYTNTEAFF	TGTGCCTGGATAAACGGGACAAGCTATACGAACACTGAAGCTTTCTTT
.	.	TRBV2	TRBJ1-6	CASSGLPSYNSPLHF	TGTGCCAGCTCGGGACTTCCCTCCTATAATTCACCCCTCCACTTT
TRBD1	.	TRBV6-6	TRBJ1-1	CASRQTGGGSTEAFF	TGTGCCAGCAGGCAGACAGGGGGGGGGAGCACTGAAGCTTTCTTT
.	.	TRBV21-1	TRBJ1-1	CASSKGGGRNTEAFF	TGTGCCAGCAGCAAAGGGGGAGGCAGGAACACTGAAGCTTTCTTT
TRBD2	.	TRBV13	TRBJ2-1	CASSRTLGGGAYEQFF	TGTGCCAGCAGTCGCACCCTTGGCGGGGGGGCCTATGAGCAGTTCTTC
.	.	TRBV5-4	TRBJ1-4	CASSPEAANEKLFF	TGTGCCAGCAGCCCGGAGGCAGCGAATGAAAAACTGTTTTTT
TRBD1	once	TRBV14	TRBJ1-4	CASSRGTDEKLFF	TGTGCCAGCAGCCGGGGGACAGATGAAAAACTGTTTTTT
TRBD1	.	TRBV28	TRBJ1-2	CASSLNPDRENGYTF	TGTGCCAGCAGTTTAAACCCCGACAGGGAAAATGGCTACACCTTC
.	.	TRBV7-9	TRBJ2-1	CASSLSWQGNEQFF	TGTGCCAGCAGCTTATCGTGGCAGGGTAATGAGCAGTTCTTC
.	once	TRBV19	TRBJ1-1	CASSINIEEPEAFF	TGTGCCAGTAGTATAAATATCGAGGAGCCTGAAGCTTTCTTT
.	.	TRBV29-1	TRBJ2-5	CSVAGAIVGTQYF	TGCAGCGTGGCGGGGGCCATTGTTGGGACCCAGTACTTC
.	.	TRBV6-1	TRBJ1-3	CASSVRQSLGNTIYF	TGTGCCAGCAGTGTGCGACAGTCCCTGGGAAACACCATATATTTT
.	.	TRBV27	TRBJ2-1	CASSLDRSSYNEQFF	TGTGCCAGCAGTTTAGACAGAAGCTCCTACAATGAGCAGTTCTTC
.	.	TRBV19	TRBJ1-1	CASSIEDRTEAFF	TGTGCCAGTAGTATCGAGGATCGCACTGAAGCTTTCTTT
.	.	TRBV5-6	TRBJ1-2	CASSLWGGYGYTF	TGTGCCAGCAGCTTGTGGGGGGGCTATGGCTACACCTTC
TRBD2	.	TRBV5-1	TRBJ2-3	CASSSRLAASTDTQYF	TGCGCCAGCAGTTCTCGACTAGCCGCAAGCACAGATACGCAGTATTTT
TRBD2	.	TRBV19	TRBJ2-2	CASETSGRYTGELFF	TGTGCCAGCGAAACTAGCGGGAGGTACACCGGGGAGCTGTTTTTT
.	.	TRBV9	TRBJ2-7	CASSVGGDEQYF	TGTGCCAGCAGCGTTGGAGGGGATGAGCAGTACTTC
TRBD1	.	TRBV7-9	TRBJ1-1	CASSYDRAEAFF	TGTGCCAGCAGCTACGACAGGGCTGAAGCTTTCTTT
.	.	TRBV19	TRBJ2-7	CASSTTLRGGYEQYF	TGTGCCAGTAGCACGACTTTGCGTGGTGGATACGAGCAGTACTTC
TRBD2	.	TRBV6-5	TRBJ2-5	CASSYSGEGDQETQYF	TGTGCCAGCAGTTACTCTGGGGAGGGAGACCAAGAGACCCAGTACTTC
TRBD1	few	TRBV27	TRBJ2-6	CASRRQGSGANVLTF	TGTGCCAGCAGGAGACAGGGCTCTGGGGCCAACGTCCTGACTTTC
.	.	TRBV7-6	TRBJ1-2	CASSSSPRQGQNYGYTF	TGTGCCAGCAGCTCCTCTCCCCGCCAGGGGCAAAACTATGGCTACACCTTC
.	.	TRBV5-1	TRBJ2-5	CASSFASEETQYF	TGCGCCAGCAGCTTCGCTAGCGAAGAGACCCAGTACTTC
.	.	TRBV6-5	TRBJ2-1	CASSLGPYNEQFF	TGTGCCAGCAGCCTTGGCCCTTACAATGAGCAGTTCTTC
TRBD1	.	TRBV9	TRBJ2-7	CASSVEGGGFYEQYF	TGTGCCAGCAGCGTAGAAGGGGGCGGTTTCTACGAGCAGTACTTC
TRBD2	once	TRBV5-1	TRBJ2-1	CASSQGLGLGNEQFF	TGCGCCAGCAGCCAGGGACTAGGTCTGGGGAATGAGCAGTTCTTC
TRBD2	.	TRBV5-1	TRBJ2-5	CASSQGLAGLRETQYF	TGCGCCAGCAGCCAAGGACTAGCGGGGCTTCGGGAGACCCAGTACTTC
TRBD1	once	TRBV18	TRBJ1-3	CASSPGPPDRAGNTIYF	TGTGCCAGCTCACCCGGCCCTCCGGACAGGGCTGGAAACACCATATATTTT
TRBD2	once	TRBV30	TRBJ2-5	CASDRDYPRETQYF	TGTGCCTCCGACCGGGACTACCCTCGCGAGACCCAGTACTTC
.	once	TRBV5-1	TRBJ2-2	CASSLANTGELFF	TGCGCCAGCAGCTTGGCCAATACCGGGGAGCTGTTTTTT
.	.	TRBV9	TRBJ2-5	CASSLRGRFQETQYF	TGTGCCAGCAGCCTACGCGGAAGGTTCCAAGAGACCCAGTACTTC
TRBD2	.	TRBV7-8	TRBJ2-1	CASSILRGGNDEQFF	TGTGCCAGCAGCATACTCCGGGGGGGCAACGATGAGCAGTTCTTC
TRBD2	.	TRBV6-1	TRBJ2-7	CATPPRGEGFEQYF	TGTGCCACACCTCCTCGGGGGGAGGGATTCGAGCAGTACTTC
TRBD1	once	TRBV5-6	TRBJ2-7	CASRGRGQEQYF	TGTGCCAGCAGGGGCAGGGGGCAGGAGCAGTACTTC
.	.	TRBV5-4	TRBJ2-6	CASSSLVATGANVLTF	TGTGCCAGCAGCTCCCTAGTGGCTACTGGGGCCAACGTCCTGACTTTC
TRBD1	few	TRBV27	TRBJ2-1	CASSLIATGEFQFF	TGTGCCAGCAGTTTGATCGCTACAGGGGAGTTTCAGTTCTTC
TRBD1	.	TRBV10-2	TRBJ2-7	CASSGDRAYEQYF	TGCGCCAGCAGTGGGGACAGAGCCTACGAGCAGTACTTC
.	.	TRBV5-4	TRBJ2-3	CASSLSRGPTDTQYF	TGTGCCAGCAGCTTGTCGCGGGGTCCCACAGATACGCAGTATTTT
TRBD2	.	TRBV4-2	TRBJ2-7	CASSQGLAGAYEQYF	TGTGCCAGCAGCCAAGGACTAGCGGGGGCCTACGAGCAGTACTTC
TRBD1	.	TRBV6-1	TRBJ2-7	CASSERTGVYEQYF	TGTGCCAGCAGTGAACGGACAGGAGTTTACGAGCAGTACTTC
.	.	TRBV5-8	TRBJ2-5	CASSLEGGRRETQYF	TGTGCCAGCAGCTTGGAGGGGGGGCGTAGAGAGACCCAGTACTTC
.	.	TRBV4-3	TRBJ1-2	CASSQGTASNYGYTF	TGCGCCAGCAGCCAAGGCACAGCCTCTAACTATGGCTACACCTTC
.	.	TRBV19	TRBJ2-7	CASSGPDSIEQYF	TGTGCCAGTAGTGGGCCGGACAGCATCGAGCAGTACTTC